Presented here are 15 T cell receptor beta chains from one specimen sequenced in a study of cytomegalovirus exposure and HLA in healthy donors. The primer mix had 60 Vbeta and 13 Jbeta primers. Here immunoSEQ multiplex PCR was the method, and the copy in TCRdb shows in-frame clones only, minus some. There are 110,000 to 150,000 clones in the sample; under 90% occur only once, and 2% to 2.5% lies in the top ten. Sequencing input: PBMCs. These receptors originate from a boy between 2 and 10 years old in good health and CMV-seronegative.

The DNA of the CDR3 is TGTGCCAGCAGTTTTTCGATGGGACACCTCTCCGGGGAGCTGTTTTTT. Translating gives CASSFSMGHLSGELFF. The genes are TRBV27 and TRBJ2-2, with a tentative D call TRBD1 (6 bases). CDR3 length equals 16 residues. V was trimmed by 3 bases and J by 6 bases, leaving 17 bases between them. CDR1 MNHEY and CDR2 SMNVEV come from the germline V gene (reference sequence).

The rearrangement joins TRBV11-3 to TRBJ2-7; 8 bases fit TRBD2. The V and J ends lost 4 bases and 4 bases, in that order; junction bases with no gene match: 6. This CDR3 is 14 amino acids long. CDR1 SGHNT and CDR2 YENEEA come from the germline V gene. CDR3 coding DNA: TGTGCCAGCAGCTCTCGGGAGGGTGGGTACGAGCAGTACTTC. Protein product: CASSSREGGYEQYF.

In regard to this clone: The same CDR3 is also encoded by other DNA sequences in this sample. For the CDR3, the DNA is TGTGCCAGCAGTGACTCTGGGGGGGCCACAGATACGCAGTATTTT. Its protein product is CASSDSGGATDTQYF. The gene calls are TRBV6-4 and TRBJ2-3, with D possibly being TRBD2 (7 bases). Germline V gene sequence: CDR1 MRHNA, CDR2 SNTAGT. Trimming cost V 0 bases and J 2 bases, with 9 bases left between them. CDR3 length: 15 residues.

J is TRBJ1-2 and V is TRBV28; D is ambiguous. The germline V gene has CDR1 MDHEN and CDR2 SYDVKM. The CDR3 extends over 14 amino acids. Trimming shortened V by 5 bases and J by 2 bases, and 12 bases separated the two germline ends. The CDR3 is CASSTFQENYGYTF. The CDR3 DNA reads as TGTGCCAGCAGTACTTTTCAAGAAAACTATGGCTACACCTTC.

The chain is built from TRBV5-4 and TRBJ2-1, with 7 positions matching TRBD1. The CDR3 is 16 residues long. V trimming: 4 bases; J trimming: 4 bases; junction bases outside the gene matches: 11. Per the germline V gene, CDR1 is SGHNT and CDR2 is YYREEE (reference sequence). Here the CDR3 DNA reads TGTGCCAGCAGCGCCCCCGGGACAGCGAAATACAATGAGCAGTTCTTC. Translation gives CASSAPGTAKYNEQFF.

This chain connects TRBV7-2 to TRBJ2-1, with TRBD2 matching over 7 bases. The germline gives CDR1 SGHTA, CDR2 FQGNSA. The CDR3 has 13 residues. J was trimmed by 10 bases and V by 8 bases; bases with no gene match: 11. The CDR3 nucleotides read TGTGCCAGCGCAACCCCCCTAGCGGACGAGCAGTTCTTC. Translation gives CASATPLADEQFF.

The chain links TRBV7-9 to TRBJ1-3; no definite D call. CDR1 is SEHNR, CDR2 FQNEAQ, per germline (reference sequence). V was clipped by 5 bases and J by 0 bases, with 14 bases between them. The CDR3 covers 16 residues. CDR3 amino acids: CASSLSARSSGNTIYF. In DNA, the CDR3 is TGTGCCAGCAGCCTGAGTGCAAGAAGCTCTGGAAACACCATATATTTT. Variable domain in full (rest from reference TRBV7-9 and TRBJ1-3): DTGVSQNPRHKITKRGQNVTFRCDPISEHNRLYWYRQTLGQGPEFLTYFQNEAQLEKSRLLSDRFSAERPKGSFSTLEIQRTEQGDSAMYLCASSLSARSSGNTIYFGEGSWLTVV.

The rearrangement uses TRBV7-6 and TRBJ2-7; D perhaps matches TRBD2 (5 bases). Per germline, CDR1 SGHVS and CDR2 FNYEAQ. The CDR3 consists of 13 residues. The germline V and J ends were trimmed by 5 bases and 5 bases, with 13 bases remaining between them. CDR3 residues: CASSPGYGDEQYF. CDR3 in DNA: TGTGCCAGCAGCCCAGGTTACGGGGACGAGCAGTACTTC.

This clone was seen only once. The rearrangement uses TRBV9 and TRBJ2-1; D uncertain. The germline gives CDR1 SGDLS, CDR2 YYNGEE. The CDR3 is 12 amino acids. V shed 3 bases and J shed 8 bases, with 9 bases lying between them. CDR3 amino acids: CASSELRYEQFF. The DNA for the CDR3 is TGTGCCAGCAGCGAACTACGGTATGAGCAGTTCTTC.

The V call is TRBV4-3, the J call TRBJ1-1; possible D gene TRBD1, 5 bases. Between the trimmed V and J ends, which lost 4 bases and 0 bases, there was a span of 18 bases. CDR1 is LGHNA, CDR2 YSLEER, per germline. CDR3 size: 17 residues. The CDR3 here is CASSPGYAQDMNTEAFF. CDR3 bases: TGCGCCAGCAGCCCTGGGTACGCGCAGGACATGAACACTGAAGCTTTCTTT.

This chain connects TRBV5-4 to TRBJ2-5, with a possible D match to TRBD1 (6 bases). The end of the DNA aligns better with TRBJ2-7, so the J call may be wrong. The germline CDR1 and CDR2 sequences are SGHNT and YYREEE (reference sequence). The CDR3 is 13 residues long. CDR3: CASSYQGSYEQYF. In DNA form, the CDR3 reads TGTGCCAGCAGCTACCAGGGGTCTTACGAGCAGTACTTC.

This clone was seen only once. The chain recombines TRBV7-9 with TRBJ1-3, with unresolved D. V lost 2 bases to trimming and J lost 0 bases, with 8 bases between them. The CDR3 is 15 residues long. From germline, CDR1 is SEHNR and CDR2 FQNEAQ (reference sequence). The CDR3 protein is CASSLYGSSGNTIYF. Written as DNA, the CDR3 is TGTGCCAGCAGCTTATACGGGTCCTCTGGAAACACCATATATTTT.

V gene TRBV19 combines with J gene TRBJ1-5; D may be TRBD1 (5 bases). CDR1 and CDR2 from the germline V gene are LNHDA and SQIVND (reference sequence). The CDR3 contains 14 residues. V was shortened by 4 bases and J by 6 bases, with 13 bases between the two germline ends. The CDR3 coding sequence is TGTGCCAGTAGTAGAGGCAGGGTCGGTCAGCCCCAGCATTTT. Translation gives CASSRGRVGQPQHF.

The chain has TRBV28 and TRBJ1-2; D unresolved. Germline values: CDR1 MDHEN, CDR2 SYDVKM. The CDR3 runs 16 residues. Trimming removed 5 bases at V and 4 bases at J, with 20 bases between. The CDR3 DNA follows: TGTGCCAGCAGTACTCCCATGGGAGGGAATAGCTATGGCTACACCTTC. As protein: CASSTPMGGNSYGYTF.

CDR3 sequence reads: CATVGQVGFYEQYF. CDR3 DNA sequence: TGTGCCACCGTAGGACAGGTGGGTTTTTACGAGCAGTACTTC. V gene TRBV28 combines with J gene TRBJ2-5; 7 bases line up with TRBD1. Judging by the DNA end, TRBJ2-7 fits better; the J call may be wrong. This CDR3 has 14 residues. Germline V gene lookup returns CDR1 MDHEN and CDR2 SYDVKM.